Each of the 15 T cell receptor beta chains below was sequenced from the same sample in a study of cytomegalovirus exposure and HLA in healthy donors. The PCR was carried out with 60 Vbeta primers and 13 Jbeta primers. The protocol was immunoSEQ multiplex PCR, while the TCRdb copy is restricted to in-frame clones and leaves out a portion. The sample yields 170,000 or so clones, about four fifths seen once. Material: PBMCs. The source of these receptors is a man between 18 and 29 years old in good health and CMV-seronegative.

CDR3 in amino acids: CASSVGRTGQNQPQHF. The DNA of the CDR3 is TGTGCCAGCAGTGTAGGGCGGACAGGCCAAAATCAGCCCCAGCATTTT. The rearrangement links TRBV2 to TRBJ1-5; TRBD1 matches 7 bases. V dropped 4 bases and J dropped 4; count of bases not matched to a gene: 10. This CDR3 is 16 amino acids long. Germline V gives CDR1 SNHLY, CDR2 FYNNEI.

The chain employs TRBV2 and TRBJ1-1; perhaps TRBD1 as D (6 bases). The V gene's germline CDR1 is SNHLY and CDR2 FYNNEI. Deletions cut 1 base from V and 4 bases from J, with 13 bases between. The CDR3 runs 15 residues. CDR3 loop: CASSEVQGQGTEAFF. CDR3 in DNA: TGTGCCAGCAGTGAAGTACAGGGCCAAGGCACTGAAGCTTTCTTT.

The chain uses TRBV6-1 and TRBJ1-5; perhaps TRBD1 as D (5 bases). The CDR3 contains 15 residues. The germline V gene encodes CDR1 MNHNS and CDR2 SASEGT. V was cut by 0 bases and J by 5 bases, with 11 bases left in between. The CDR3 loop reads CASSEAGGKDQPQHF. The DNA for the CDR3 is TGTGCCAGCAGTGAAGCGGGGGGGAAGGATCAGCCCCAGCATTTT.

This rearrangement joins TRBV7-9 to TRBJ2-3, with a tentative D call TRBD2 (5 bases). V was clipped by 5 bases and J by 0 bases, with 18 bases between them. Germline-derived CDR1 and CDR2 are SEHNR and FQNEAQ (reference sequence). The CDR3 is 17 residues long. This CDR3 is CASSPLVAALSTDTQYF. The CDR3, as DNA: TGTGCCAGCAGCCCACTAGTGGCAGCACTTAGCACAGATACGCAGTATTTT.

The J gene is TRBJ1-3, the V gene TRBV7-9; a possible D gene is TRBD1 (5 bases). This CDR3 comprises 16 residues. Trimming left V 1 base short and J 4 bases short, with 14 bases between. Germline assignment: CDR1 SEHNR and CDR2 FQNEAQ (reference sequence). CDR3 DNA sequence: TGTGCCAGCAGCTTAGGCTTCATCGACAGCGGAAACACCATATATTTT. Translated: CASSLGFIDSGNTIYF.

The chain links TRBV5-6 to TRBJ1-5; 7 nucleotides agree with TRBD1. Germline loops: CDR1 SGHDT, CDR2 YYEEEE. CDR3 length: 16 residues. Trimming removed 3 bases from V and 1 base from J; junction bases left unmatched: 7. Written as DNA, the CDR3 is TGTGCCAGCAGCTATCTAGGGGGCGCAAGCAATCAGCCCCAGCATTTT. Translation gives CASSYLGGASNQPQHF.

This clone was seen only once. The chain employs TRBV12-5 and TRBJ2-5, with 11 bases lining up with TRBD1. Germline CDR1 reads LGHNT; CDR2 reads FRNRAP. Trimming took 5 bases from V and 2 from J; bases not matched to a gene: 7. The CDR3 covers 16 residues. CDR3 amino acids: CASGLPDRGLQETQYF. CDR3 in DNA: TGTGCTAGTGGTCTCCCGGACAGGGGGCTGCAAGAGACCCAGTACTTC.

The rearrangement uses TRBV7-6 and TRBJ1-1, with D unresolved. V was clipped by 5 bases and J by 8 bases, with 15 bases between them. This CDR3 region has 13 residues. The V gene's germline CDR1 is SGHVS and CDR2 FNYEAQ. The CDR3 coding sequence is TGTGCCAGCAGCCCTTCCCCGGGTTTGGAAGCTTTCTTT. This sequence encodes CASSPSPGLEAFF.

V and J are TRBV28 and TRBJ2-2; TRBD1 agrees at 7 bases. The CDR3 extends over 13 amino acids. J lost 7 bases, V lost 1 base, and 0 bases had no gene match. Germline values: CDR1 MDHEN, CDR2 SYDVKM. The chain's CDR3 is CASSLSGGGELFF. The DNA for the CDR3 is TGTGCCAGCAGTTTATCAGGGGGCGGGGAGCTGTTTTTT. The variable domain in full, completed from reference TRBV28 and TRBJ2-2, reads DVKVTQSSRYLVKRTGEKVFLECVQDMDHENMFWYRQDPGLGLRLIYFSYDVKMKEKGDIPEGYSVSREKKERFSLILESASTNQTSMYLCASSLSGGGELFFGEGSRLTVL.

The V gene is TRBV7-9, the J gene TRBJ1-1; maybe TRBD1 (6 bases). Germline-derived CDR1 and CDR2 are SEHNR and FQNEAQ (reference sequence). The CDR3 contains 12 residues. The V gene lost 5 bases and the J gene lost 7 bases, with 11 bases spanning the gap. Here the CDR3 reads CASSEMDSEAFF. DNA of the CDR3: TGTGCCAGCAGCGAAATGGACAGTGAAGCTTTCTTT.

This chain links TRBV7-9 with TRBJ2-1, with 11 positions matching TRBD2. V dropped 4 bases and J dropped 8; count of bases not matched to a gene: 10. The CDR3 sequence is 16 residues long. Germline V gene data show CDR1 as SEHNR and CDR2 as FQNEAQ (reference sequence). This CDR3 is CASSSPTSGIVHEQFF. The CDR3, as DNA: TGTGCCAGCAGCTCCCCGACTAGCGGGATTGTACATGAGCAGTTCTTC.

This clone was recorded a few times. The chain has TRBV15 and TRBJ2-7; 9 nucleotides agree with TRBD1. Trimming removed 6 bases from V and 6 bases from J; junction bases left unmatched: 3. CDR3 length equals 12 residues. Per the germline V gene, CDR1 is LNHNV and CDR2 is YYDKDF (reference sequence). CDR3 nucleotide sequence: TGTGCCACCAGTGACAGGGGGAGCGAGCAGTACTTC. This gives the protein CATSDRGSEQYF. The full variable domain, rest sourced from reference TRBV15 and TRBJ2-7, is DAMVIQNPRYQVTQFGKPVTLSCSQTLNHNVMYWYQQKSSQAPKLLFHYYDKDFNNEADTPDNFQSRRPNTSFCFLDIRSPGLGDTAMYLCATSDRGSEQYFGPGTRLTVT.

This clone was counted a single time. The J gene is TRBJ1-2, the V gene TRBV11-2; no definite D call. CDR1 is SGHAT, CDR2 FQNNGV, per germline. This CDR3 comprises 15 residues. V was pared by 6 bases and J by 5 bases, with 19 bases between. The CDR3 region has the DNA TGTGCCAGCAGGCCGGGATTTGCGTTCAGTTATGGCTACACCTTC. Protein sequence: CASRPGFAFSYGYTF.

This chain uses TRBV23-1 with TRBJ2-7; a possible D gene is TRBD1 (5 bases). TRBV23-1 is marked as an open reading frame, function uncertain. The CDR3 runs 12 residues. Trimming pared 6 bases from V and 6 bases from J, leaving 12 bases between. The CDR3 DNA reads as TGCGCCAGCAGATCATTCAGGGTCGAGCAGTACTTC. This translates into CASRSFRVEQYF.

V and J are TRBV7-9 and TRBJ1-1, with a tentative D call TRBD1 (6 bases). V was shortened by 5 bases and J by 1 base, with 20 bases between the two germline ends. The CDR3 is made up of 17 amino acids. Germline V lookup: CDR1 SEHNR, CDR2 FQNEAQ (reference sequence). In DNA, the CDR3 is TGTGCCAGCAGCCGACAGGTGCTAGCGGTGTCGAACACTGAAGCTTTCTTT. Translating gives CASSRQVLAVSNTEAFF. Using reference TRBV7-9 and TRBJ1-1 for the parts outside the CDR3, the full variable domain is DTGVSQNPRHKITKRGQNVTFRCDPISEHNRLYWYRQTLGQGPEFLTYFQNEAQLEKSRLLSDRFSAERPKGSFSTLEIQRTEQGDSAMYLCASSRQVLAVSNTEAFFGQGTRLTVV.